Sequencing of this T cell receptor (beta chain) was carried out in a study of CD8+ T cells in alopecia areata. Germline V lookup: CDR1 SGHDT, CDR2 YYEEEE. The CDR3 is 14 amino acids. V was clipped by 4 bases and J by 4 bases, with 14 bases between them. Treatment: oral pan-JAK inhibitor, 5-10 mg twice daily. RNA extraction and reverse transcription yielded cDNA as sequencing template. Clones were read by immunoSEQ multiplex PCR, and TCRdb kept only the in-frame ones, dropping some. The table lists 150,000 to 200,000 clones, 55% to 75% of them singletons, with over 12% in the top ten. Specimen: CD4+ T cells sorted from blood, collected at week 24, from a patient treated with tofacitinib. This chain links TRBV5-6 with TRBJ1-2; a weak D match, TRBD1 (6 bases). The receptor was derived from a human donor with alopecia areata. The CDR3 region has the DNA TGTGCCAGCAGCCCTACGACAGGAAGCTATGGCTACACCTTC. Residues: CASSPTTGSYGYTF.